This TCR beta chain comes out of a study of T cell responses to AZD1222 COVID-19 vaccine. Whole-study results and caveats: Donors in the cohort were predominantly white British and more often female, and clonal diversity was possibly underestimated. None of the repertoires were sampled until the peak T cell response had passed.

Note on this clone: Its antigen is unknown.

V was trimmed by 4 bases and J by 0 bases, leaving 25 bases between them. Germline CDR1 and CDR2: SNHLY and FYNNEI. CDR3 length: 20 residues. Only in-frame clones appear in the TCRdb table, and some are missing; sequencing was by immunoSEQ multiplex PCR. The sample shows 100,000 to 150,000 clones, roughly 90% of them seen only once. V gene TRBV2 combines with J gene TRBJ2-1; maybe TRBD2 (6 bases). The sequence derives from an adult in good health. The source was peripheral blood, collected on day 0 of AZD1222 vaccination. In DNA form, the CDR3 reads TGTGCCAGCAGTGGGATAGCGGACCCTTTTAGGGTTAGCTCCTACAATGAGCAGTTCTTC. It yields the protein CASSGIADPFRVSSYNEQFF.